This record covers a single T cell receptor (beta chain). Methods used by the authors: Estimation of nucleated cell counts was performed using reference gene primer amplification. The table came from immunoSEQ multiplex PCR; TCRdb's copy has only in-frame clones and leaves some out. That table is the source of V, J and clone size, and D and trimming were worked out from the DNA. This sample yields 42,000 or so clones, of which more than 70% are seen a single time; around 2.3% belongs to the top ten. The data stem from a study of blood T cell repertoires in COVID-19. This CDR3 spans 13 amino acids. The V gene end was trimmed by 6 bases and the J gene end by 4 bases; junction bases not matched to a gene: 6. Per the germline V gene, CDR1 is MNHEY and CDR2 is SMNVEV (reference sequence).

This receptor was taken from a human donor in a cohort sampled during active COVID-19. The chain recombines TRBV27 with TRBJ2-7, with 7 bases that match TRBD2. The sample was peripheral blood. The CDR3 DNA follows: TGTGCCAGCAGGTCGTCGGGGGGTTACGAGCAGTACTTC. Translating it yields CASRSSGGYEQYF.